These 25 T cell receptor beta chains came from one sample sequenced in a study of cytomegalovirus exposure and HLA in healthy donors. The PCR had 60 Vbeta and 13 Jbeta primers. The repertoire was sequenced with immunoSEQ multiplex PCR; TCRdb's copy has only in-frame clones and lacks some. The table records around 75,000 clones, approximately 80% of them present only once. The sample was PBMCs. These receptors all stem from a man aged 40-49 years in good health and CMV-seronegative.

The CDR3 spells CASSLSDTFNEQFF. The CDR3 nucleotides are TGTGCCAGCAGCTTGTCAGACACCTTCAATGAGCAGTTCTTC. This rearrangement joins TRBV11-3 to TRBJ2-1; D is unclear. Per the germline V gene, CDR1 is SGHNT and CDR2 is YENEEA. CDR3 size: 14 residues. Trimming took off 3 bases at V and 6 bases at J, with 12 bases between the two ends. The entire variable domain, with the rest obtained from reference TRBV11-3 and TRBJ2-1, is as follows: EAGVVQSPRYKIIEKKQPVAFWCNPISGHNTLYWYLQNLGQGPELLIRYENEEAVDDSQLPKDRFSAERLKGVDSTLKIQPAELGDSAVYLCASSLSDTFNEQFFGPGTRLTVL.

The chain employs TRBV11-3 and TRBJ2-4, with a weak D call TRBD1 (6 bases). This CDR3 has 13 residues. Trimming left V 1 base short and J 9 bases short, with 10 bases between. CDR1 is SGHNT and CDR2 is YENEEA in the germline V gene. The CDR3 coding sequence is TGTGCCAGCAGCTTAGTCGCAGGGGCCATTCAGTACTTC. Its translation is CASSLVAGAIQYF.

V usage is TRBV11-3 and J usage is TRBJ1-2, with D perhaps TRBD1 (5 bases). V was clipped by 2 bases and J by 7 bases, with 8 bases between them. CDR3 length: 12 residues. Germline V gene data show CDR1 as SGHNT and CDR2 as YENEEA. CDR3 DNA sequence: TGTGCCAGCAGCTTATCAGGGTTTGGCTACACCTTC. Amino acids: CASSLSGFGYTF. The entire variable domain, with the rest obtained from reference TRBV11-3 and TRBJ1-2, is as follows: EAGVVQSPRYKIIEKKQPVAFWCNPISGHNTLYWYLQNLGQGPELLIRYENEEAVDDSQLPKDRFSAERLKGVDSTLKIQPAELGDSAVYLCASSLSGFGYTFGSGTRLTVV.

The chain's CDR3 is CAWRPQGRSEKLFF. CDR3 bases: TGTGCCTGGAGGCCACAGGGAAGGAGTGAAAAACTGTTTTTT. The rearrangement links TRBV30 to TRBJ1-4, with a possible D match to TRBD1 (6 bases). The ends were cut back, 3 bases at V and 7 bases at J, with 15 bases in the middle. This CDR3 is 14 amino acids long. Germline CDR1 GTSNPN, CDR2 SVGIG (reference sequence).

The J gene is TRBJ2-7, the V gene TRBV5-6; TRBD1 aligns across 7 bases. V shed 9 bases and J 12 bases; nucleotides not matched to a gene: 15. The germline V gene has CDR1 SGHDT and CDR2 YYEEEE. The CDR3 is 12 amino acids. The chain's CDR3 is CATSTGPSVPYF. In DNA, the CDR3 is TGTGCCACCTCGACAGGGCCTTCGGTGCCGTACTTC.

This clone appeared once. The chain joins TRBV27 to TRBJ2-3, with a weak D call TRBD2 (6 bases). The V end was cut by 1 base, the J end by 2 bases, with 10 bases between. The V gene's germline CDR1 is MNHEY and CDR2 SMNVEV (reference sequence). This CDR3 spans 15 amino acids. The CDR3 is CASSLYGGTTDTQYF. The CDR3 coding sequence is TGTGCCAGCAGTTTATACGGGGGAACCACAGATACGCAGTATTTT.

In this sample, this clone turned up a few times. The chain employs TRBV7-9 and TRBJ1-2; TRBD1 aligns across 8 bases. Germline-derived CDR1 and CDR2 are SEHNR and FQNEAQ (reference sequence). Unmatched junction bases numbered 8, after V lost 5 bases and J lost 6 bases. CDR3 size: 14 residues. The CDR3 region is CASSLGQAGNGYTF. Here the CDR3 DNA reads TGTGCCAGCAGCCTGGGACAGGCCGGGAATGGCTACACCTTC.

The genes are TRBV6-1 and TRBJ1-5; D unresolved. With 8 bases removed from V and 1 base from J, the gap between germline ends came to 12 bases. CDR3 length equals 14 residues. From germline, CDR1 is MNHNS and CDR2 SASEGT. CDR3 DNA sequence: TGTGCCAGCCTCAAGCAGGCCAGCAATCAGCCCCAGCATTTT. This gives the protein CASLKQASNQPQHF.

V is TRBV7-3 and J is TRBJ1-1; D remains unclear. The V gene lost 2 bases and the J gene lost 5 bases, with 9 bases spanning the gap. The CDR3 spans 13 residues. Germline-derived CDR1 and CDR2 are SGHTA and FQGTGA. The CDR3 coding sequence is TGTGCCAGCAGCTTAGGCGGGGAGACTGAAGCTTTCTTT. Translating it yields CASSLGGETEAFF.

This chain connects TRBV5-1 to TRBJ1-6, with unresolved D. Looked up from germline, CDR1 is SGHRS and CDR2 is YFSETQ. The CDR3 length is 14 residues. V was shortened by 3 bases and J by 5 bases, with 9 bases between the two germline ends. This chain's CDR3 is CASSSDTDNSPLHF. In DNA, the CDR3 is TGCGCCAGCAGCTCTGACACCGATAATTCACCCCTCCACTTT.

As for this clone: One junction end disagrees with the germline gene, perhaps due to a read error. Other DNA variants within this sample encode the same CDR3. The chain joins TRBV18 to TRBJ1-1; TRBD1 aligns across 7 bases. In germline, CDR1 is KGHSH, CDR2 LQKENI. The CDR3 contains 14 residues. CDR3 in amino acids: CASSPTTGNTEAFF. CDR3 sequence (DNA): TGTGCCAGCTCACCTACGACAGGGAACACTGAGGCTTTCTTT.

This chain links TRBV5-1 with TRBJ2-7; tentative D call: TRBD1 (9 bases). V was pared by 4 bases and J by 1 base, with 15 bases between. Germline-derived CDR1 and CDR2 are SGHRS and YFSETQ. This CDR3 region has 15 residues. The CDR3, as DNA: TGCGCCAGCAGCCCGGGGGGGACAGGGTCCTACGAGCAGTACTTC. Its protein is CASSPGGTGSYEQYF.

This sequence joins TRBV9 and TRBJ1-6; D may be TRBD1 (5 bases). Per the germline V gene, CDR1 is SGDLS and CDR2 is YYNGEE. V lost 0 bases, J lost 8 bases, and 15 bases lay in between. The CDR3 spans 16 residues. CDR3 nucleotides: TGTGCCAGCAGCGTAGCTGGCGGGGCCTGGGATTCACCCCTCCACTTT. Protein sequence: CASSVAGGAWDSPLHF. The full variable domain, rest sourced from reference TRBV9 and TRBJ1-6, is DSGVTQTPKHLITATGQRVTLRCSPRSGDLSVYWYQQSLDQGLQFLIQYYNGEERAKGNILERFSAQQFPDLHSELNLSSLELGDSALYFCASSVAGGAWDSPLHFGNGTRLTVT.

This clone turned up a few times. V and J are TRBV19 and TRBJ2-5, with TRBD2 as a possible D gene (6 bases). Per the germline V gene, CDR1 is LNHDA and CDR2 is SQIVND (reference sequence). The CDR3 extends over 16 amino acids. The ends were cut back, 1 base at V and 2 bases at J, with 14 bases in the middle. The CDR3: CASSIAGLGKQETQYF. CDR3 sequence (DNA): TGTGCCAGTAGTATAGCGGGACTGGGGAAACAAGAGACCCAGTACTTC. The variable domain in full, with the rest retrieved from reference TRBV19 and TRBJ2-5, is DGGITQSPKYLFRKEGQNVTLSCEQNLNHDAMYWYRQDPGQGLRLIYYSQIVNDFQKGDIAEGYSVSREKKESFPLTVTSAQKNPTAFYLCASSIAGLGKQETQYFGPGTRLLVL.

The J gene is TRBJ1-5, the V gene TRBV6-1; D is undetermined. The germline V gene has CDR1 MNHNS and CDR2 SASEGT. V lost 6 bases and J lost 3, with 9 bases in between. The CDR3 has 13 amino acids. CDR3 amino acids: CASRPGINQPQHF. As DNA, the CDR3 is TGTGCCAGCAGGCCAGGCATCAATCAGCCCCAGCATTTT.

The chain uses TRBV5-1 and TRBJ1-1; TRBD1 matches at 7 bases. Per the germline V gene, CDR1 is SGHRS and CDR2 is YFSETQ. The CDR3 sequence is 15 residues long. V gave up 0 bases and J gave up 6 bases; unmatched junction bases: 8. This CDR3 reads CASSLGGRGSSEAFF. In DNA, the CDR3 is TGCGCCAGCAGCTTGGGTGGCAGGGGGTCCTCTGAAGCTTTCTTT.

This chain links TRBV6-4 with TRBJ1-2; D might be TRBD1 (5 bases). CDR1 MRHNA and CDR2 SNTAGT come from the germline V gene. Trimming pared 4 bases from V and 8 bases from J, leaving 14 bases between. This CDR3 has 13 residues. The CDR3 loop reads CASSAQGIGGYTF. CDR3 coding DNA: TGTGCCAGCAGTGCCCAGGGAATAGGGGGCTACACCTTC.

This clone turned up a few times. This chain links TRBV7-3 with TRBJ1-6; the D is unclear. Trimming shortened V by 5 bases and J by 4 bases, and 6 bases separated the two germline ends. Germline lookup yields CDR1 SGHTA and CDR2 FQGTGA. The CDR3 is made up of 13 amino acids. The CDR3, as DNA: TGTGCCAGCAGCCCCACTTATAATTCACCCCTCCACTTT. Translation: CASSPTYNSPLHF.

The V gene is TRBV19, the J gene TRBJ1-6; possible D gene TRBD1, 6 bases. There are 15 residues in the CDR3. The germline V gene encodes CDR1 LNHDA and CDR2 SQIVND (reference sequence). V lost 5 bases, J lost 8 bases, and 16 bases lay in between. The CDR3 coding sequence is TGTGCCAGTAGTTGGAAACAGGGTGGGGATTCACCCCTCCACTTT. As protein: CASSWKQGGDSPLHF.

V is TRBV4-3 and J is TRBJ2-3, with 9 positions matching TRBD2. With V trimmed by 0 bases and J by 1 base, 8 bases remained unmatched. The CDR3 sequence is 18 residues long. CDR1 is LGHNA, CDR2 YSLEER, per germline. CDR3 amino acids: CASSQEGDSGGRTDTQYF. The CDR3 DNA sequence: TGCGCCAGCAGCCAAGAAGGGGATAGCGGGGGCCGCACAGATACGCAGTATTTT.

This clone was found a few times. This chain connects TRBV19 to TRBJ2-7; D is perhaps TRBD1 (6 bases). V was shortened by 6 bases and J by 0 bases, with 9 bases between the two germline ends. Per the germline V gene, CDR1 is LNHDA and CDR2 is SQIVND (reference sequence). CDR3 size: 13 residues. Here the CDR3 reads CASSRQASYEQYF. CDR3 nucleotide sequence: TGTGCCAGTAGCCGACAGGCCTCCTACGAGCAGTACTTC.

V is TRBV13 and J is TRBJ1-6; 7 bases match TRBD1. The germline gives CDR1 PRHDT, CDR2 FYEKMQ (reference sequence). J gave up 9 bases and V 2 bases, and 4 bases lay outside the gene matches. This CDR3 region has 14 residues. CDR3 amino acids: CASSLWDRRSPLHF. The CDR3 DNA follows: TGTGCCAGCAGCTTATGGGACAGACGTTCACCCCTCCACTTT.

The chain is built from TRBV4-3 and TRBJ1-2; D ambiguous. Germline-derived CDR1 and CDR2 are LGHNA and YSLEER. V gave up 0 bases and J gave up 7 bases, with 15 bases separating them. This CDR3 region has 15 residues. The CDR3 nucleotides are TGCGCCAGCAGCCAAGAGTCTCCGGGTACGGCTGGCTACACCTTC. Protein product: CASSQESPGTAGYTF.

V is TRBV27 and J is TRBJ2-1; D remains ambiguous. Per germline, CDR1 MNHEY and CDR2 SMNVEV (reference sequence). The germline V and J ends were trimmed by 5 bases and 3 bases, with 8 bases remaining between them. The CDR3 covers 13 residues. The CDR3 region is CASSADSYNEQFF. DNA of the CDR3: TGTGCCAGCAGTGCCGATAGCTACAATGAGCAGTTCTTC.

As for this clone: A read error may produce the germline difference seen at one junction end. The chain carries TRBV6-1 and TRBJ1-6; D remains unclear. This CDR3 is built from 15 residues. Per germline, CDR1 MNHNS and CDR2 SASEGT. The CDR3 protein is CASSEVRGSNSPLHF. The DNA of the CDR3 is TGTGCCAGCAGTGAAGTTCGAGGATCCAATTCGCCCCTCCACTTT.